The T cell receptor (beta chain) under discussion was sequenced for a study of a mutant IDH1 vaccine in newly diagnosed glioma. Study context: Across weeks 1, 3, 5, 7, 11, 15, 19 and 23, patients received a vaccination each time, eight in all. Antecedent treatment encompassed radiotherapy, temozolomide, or their combination; the majority received both.

The CDR3 has 16 amino acids. This clone appeared once. Its antigen is undetermined. The assay was immunoSEQ multiplex PCR, and TCRdb's table has in-frame clones only and misses some. Of approximately 61,000 clones in the sample, around 80% were seen once. Documented time point: week 11, during vaccination. All doses held 300 ug of mutant IDH1 20-mer peptide, with topical imiquimod. The astrocytomas were IDH1-mutant, ATRX-negative, and WHO grade 3 or 4. This material consisted of PBMCs, taken from a glioma patient whose treatment included an IDH1 peptide vaccine. The chain combines TRBV21-1 with TRBJ2-7. TRBV21-1 is an annotated pseudogene. This receptor was taken from a man aged 50 to 59 with glioma. CDR3 residues: CASSAGDSKTDYEQYF. CDR3 DNA: TGTGCCAGCAGCGCAGGGGACTCCAAGACCGACTACGAGCAGTACTTC.